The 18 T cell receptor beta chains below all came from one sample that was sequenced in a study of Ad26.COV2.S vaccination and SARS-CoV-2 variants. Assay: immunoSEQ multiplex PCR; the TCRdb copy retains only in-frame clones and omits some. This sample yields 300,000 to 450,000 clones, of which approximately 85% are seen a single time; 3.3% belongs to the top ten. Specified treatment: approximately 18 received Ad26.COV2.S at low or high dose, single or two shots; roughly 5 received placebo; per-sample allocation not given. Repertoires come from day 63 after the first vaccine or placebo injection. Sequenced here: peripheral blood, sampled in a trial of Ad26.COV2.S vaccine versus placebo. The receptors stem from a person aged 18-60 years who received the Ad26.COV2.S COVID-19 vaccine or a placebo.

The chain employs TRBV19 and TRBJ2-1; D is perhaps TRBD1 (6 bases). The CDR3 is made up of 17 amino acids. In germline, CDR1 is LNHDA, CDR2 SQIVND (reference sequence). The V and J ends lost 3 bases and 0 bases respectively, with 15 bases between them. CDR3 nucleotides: TGTGCCAGTAGTATTTCAGCAGGGGTGCCCTCCTACAATGAGCAGTTCTTC. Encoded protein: CASSISAGVPSYNEQFF.

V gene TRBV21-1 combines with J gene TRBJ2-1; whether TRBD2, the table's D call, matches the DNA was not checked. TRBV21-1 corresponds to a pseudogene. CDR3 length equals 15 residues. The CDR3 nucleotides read TGTGCCAGCAGCAACCAACTAGCGGGAGACAATGAGCAGTTCTTC. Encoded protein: CASSNQLAGDNEQFF.

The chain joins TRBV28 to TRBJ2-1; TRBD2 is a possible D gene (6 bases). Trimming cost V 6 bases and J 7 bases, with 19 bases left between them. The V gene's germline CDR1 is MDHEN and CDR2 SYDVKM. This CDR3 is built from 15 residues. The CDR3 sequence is CASSHGGSGGNEQFF. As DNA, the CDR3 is TGTGCCAGCAGCCATGGGGGGTCAGGTGGGAATGAGCAGTTCTTC.

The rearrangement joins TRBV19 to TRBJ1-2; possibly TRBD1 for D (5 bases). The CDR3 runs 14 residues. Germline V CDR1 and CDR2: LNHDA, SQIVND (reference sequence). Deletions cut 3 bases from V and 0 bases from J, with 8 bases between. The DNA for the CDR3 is TGTGCCAGTAGTATGGGACCGACTAACTATGGCTACACCTTC. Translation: CASSMGPTNYGYTF.

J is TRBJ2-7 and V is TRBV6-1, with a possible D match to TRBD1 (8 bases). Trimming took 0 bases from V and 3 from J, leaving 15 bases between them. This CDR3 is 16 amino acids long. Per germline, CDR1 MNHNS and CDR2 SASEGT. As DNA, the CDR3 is TGTGCCAGCAGTGAAGCAACAGGGGGGGTTTACTACGAGCAGTACTTC. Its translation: CASSEATGGVYYEQYF.

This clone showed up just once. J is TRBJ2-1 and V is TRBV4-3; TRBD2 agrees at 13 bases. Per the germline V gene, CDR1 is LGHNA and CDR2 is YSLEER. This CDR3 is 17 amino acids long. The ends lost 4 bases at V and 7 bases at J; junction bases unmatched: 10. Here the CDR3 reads CASSRLSGTSGMNEQFF. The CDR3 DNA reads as TGCGCCAGCAGCCGGCTCTCCGGGACTAGCGGGATGAATGAGCAGTTCTTC.

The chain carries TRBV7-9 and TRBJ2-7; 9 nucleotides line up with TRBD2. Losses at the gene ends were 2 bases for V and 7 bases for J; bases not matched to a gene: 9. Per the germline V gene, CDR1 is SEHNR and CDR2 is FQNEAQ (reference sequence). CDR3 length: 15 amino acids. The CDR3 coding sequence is TGTGCCAGCAGCTTACCAGGGACTAGCCAGAGGGAGCAGTACTTC. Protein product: CASSLPGTSQREQYF.

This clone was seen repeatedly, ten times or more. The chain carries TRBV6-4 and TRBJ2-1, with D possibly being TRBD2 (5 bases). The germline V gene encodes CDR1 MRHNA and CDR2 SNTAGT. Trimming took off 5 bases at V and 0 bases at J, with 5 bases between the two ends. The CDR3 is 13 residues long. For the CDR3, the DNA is TGTGCCAGCAGTAGCGGCTCCTACAATGAGCAGTTCTTC. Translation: CASSSGSYNEQFF.

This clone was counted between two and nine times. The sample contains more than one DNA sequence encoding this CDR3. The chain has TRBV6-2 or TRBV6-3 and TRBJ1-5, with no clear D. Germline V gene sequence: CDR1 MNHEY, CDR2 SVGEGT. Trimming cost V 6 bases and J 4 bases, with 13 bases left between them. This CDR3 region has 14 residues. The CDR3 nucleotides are TGTGCCAGCAGCTCCCGACAAGGGAATCAGCCCCAGCATTTT. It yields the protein CASSSRQGNQPQHF.

CDR3 sequence: CASRDRDHYGYTF. The CDR3 DNA is TGTGCCAGCAGGGACCGGGACCACTATGGCTACACCTTC. The chain combines TRBV5-8 with TRBJ1-2; maybe TRBD1 (5 bases). This CDR3 is built from 13 residues. V was trimmed by 5 bases and J by 3 bases, leaving 11 bases between them. In germline, CDR1 is SGHTS, CDR2 YDEGEE.

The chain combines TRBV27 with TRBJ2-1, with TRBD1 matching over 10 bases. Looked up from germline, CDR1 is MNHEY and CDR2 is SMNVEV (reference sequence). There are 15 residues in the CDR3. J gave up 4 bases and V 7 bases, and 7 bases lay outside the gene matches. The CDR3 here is CASTTPGQGYNEQFF. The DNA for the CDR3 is TGTGCCAGCACCACTCCGGGACAGGGGTACAATGAGCAGTTCTTC.

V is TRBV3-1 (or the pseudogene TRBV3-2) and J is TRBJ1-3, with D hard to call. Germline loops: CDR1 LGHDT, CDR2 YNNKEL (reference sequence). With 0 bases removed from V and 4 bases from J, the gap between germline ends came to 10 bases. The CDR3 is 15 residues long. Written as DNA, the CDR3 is TGTGCCAGCAGCCAAGATGGCGGGGTCGGAAACACCATATATTTT. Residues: CASSQDGGVGNTIYF.

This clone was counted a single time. CDR3 DNA sequence: TGTGCCAGCAGCTCGATAGCGGGGGGATACTACAATGAGCAGTTCTTC. Translating it yields CASSSIAGGYYNEQFF. This chain links TRBV7-8 with TRBJ2-1, with TRBD2 identical over 10 bases. The CDR3 is 16 residues long. The trim removed 4 bases at V and 3 bases at J, leaving 6 bases unmatched. CDR1 is SGHVS, CDR2 FQNEAQ, per germline.

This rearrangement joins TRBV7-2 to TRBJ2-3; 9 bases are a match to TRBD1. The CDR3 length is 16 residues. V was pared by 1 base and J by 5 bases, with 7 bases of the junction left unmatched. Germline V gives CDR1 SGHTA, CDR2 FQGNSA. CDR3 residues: CASSLVSDRGKDTQYF. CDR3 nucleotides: TGTGCCAGCAGCTTAGTATCGGACAGGGGTAAAGATACGCAGTATTTT.

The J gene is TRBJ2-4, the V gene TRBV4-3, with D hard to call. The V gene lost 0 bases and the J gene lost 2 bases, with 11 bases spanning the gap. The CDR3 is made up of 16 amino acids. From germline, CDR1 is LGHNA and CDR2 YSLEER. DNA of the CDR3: TGCGCCAGCAGCCAAGATGGGTATACGACCAAAAACATTCAGTACTTC. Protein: CASSQDGYTTKNIQYF.

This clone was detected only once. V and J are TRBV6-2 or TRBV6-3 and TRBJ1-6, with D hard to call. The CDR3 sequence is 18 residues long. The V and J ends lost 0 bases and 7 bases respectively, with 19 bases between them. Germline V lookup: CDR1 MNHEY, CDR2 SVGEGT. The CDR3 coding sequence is TGTGCCAGCAGTTACTCGAGCGTCGGTCGGGGTTCGAATTCACCCCTCCACTTT. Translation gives CASSYSSVGRGSNSPLHF.

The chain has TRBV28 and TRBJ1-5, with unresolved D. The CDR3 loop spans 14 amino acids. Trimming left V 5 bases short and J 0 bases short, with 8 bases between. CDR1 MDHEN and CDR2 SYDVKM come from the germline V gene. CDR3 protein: CASSEISSNQPQHF. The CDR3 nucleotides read TGTGCCAGCAGTGAAATAAGTAGCAATCAGCCCCAGCATTTT.

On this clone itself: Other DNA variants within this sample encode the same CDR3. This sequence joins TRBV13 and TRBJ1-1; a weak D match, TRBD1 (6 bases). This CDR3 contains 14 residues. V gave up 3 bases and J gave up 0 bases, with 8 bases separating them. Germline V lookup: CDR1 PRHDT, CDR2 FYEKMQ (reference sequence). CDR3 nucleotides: TGTGCCAGCAGCTTGGGACAAGTGAACACTGAAGCTTTCTTT. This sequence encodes CASSLGQVNTEAFF.